Shown below are 24 T cell receptor beta chains from a single sample sequenced in a study of T cells of healthy individuals. TCRdb ran MiXCR on the 5' RACE reads and lists one entry per CDR3 protein. The table includes more than 60,000 distinct CDR3 sequences, under 20% detected once. These receptors were obtained from a human donor in good health.

This chain uses TRBV27 with TRBJ2-7, with TRBD1 as a possible D gene (5 bases). Per the germline V gene, CDR1 is MNHEY and CDR2 is SMNVEV (reference sequence). V dropped 8 bases and J dropped 6 bases, with 17 bases sitting between them. The CDR3 sequence is 13 residues long. Written as DNA, the CDR3 is TGTGCCAGCCGTACCAGGGTGCTCTCCGAGCAGTACTTC. Translation: CASRTRVLSEQYF.

The sample holds many counts of this clonotype. The gene calls are TRBV5-1 and TRBJ2-5; D remains ambiguous. The CDR3 is 11 residues long. The germline gives CDR1 SGHRS, CDR2 YFSETQ. Trimming pared 4 bases from V and 1 base from J, leaving 2 bases between. The CDR3 loop reads CASSGQETQYF. In DNA form, the CDR3 reads TGCGCCAGCAGCGGCCAAGAGACCCAGTACTTC.

This clonotype was counted at least ten times. The chain has TRBV12-5 and TRBJ2-1; TRBD2 is a possible D gene (5 bases). This CDR3 region has 16 residues. Looked up from germline, CDR1 is LGHNT and CDR2 is FRNRAP. Trimming removed 2 bases at V and 6 bases at J, with 17 bases between. The CDR3 DNA is TGTGCTAGTGGTTTGACCCTAGGAAGGGCGGGCAATGAGCAGTTCTTC. Its protein is CASGLTLGRAGNEQFF.

This clonotype came up many times. The V call is TRBV12-3 or TRBV12-4, the J call TRBJ2-7; D may be TRBD1 (5 bases). The length of the CDR3 is 12 residues. The V end lost 4 bases, the J end lost 7 bases, and 11 bases lay between the germline ends. The CDR3 nucleotides read TGTGCCAGCAGTTCAGGGTACTTTGAGCAGTACTTC. The encoded protein is CASSSGYFEQYF.

This clonotype appeared many times. The V call is TRBV3-1, the J call TRBJ2-7; possible D gene TRBD1, 6 bases. This CDR3 has 16 residues. Between the trimmed V and J ends, which lost 1 base and 2 bases, there was a span of 15 bases. Per germline, CDR1 LGHDT and CDR2 YNNKEL (reference sequence). In nucleotides, the CDR3 is TGTGCCAGCAGCCAAGCCCGTCCTCCAGGGGCCTACGAGCAGTACTTC. Residues: CASSQARPPGAYEQYF.

This sequence joins TRBV20-1 and TRBJ2-1; 11 bases line up with TRBD2. The CDR3 contains 15 residues. Trimming at V came to 3 bases and at J to 10 bases, leaving 11 bases not matched to a gene. Germline CDR1 and CDR2: DFQATT and SNEGSKA (reference sequence). The CDR3 nucleotides read TGCAGTGCTAGCCTCCTTAGCGGGGGGGCCAAAGAGCAGTTCTTC. It codes for CSASLLSGGAKEQFF.

In its sample, this clonotype was seen a few times. The chain links TRBV2 to TRBJ1-1; TRBD1 agrees at 7 bases. In germline, CDR1 is SNHLY, CDR2 FYNNEI. Unmatched junction bases numbered 15, after V lost 6 bases and J lost 11 bases. This CDR3 comprises 14 residues. The CDR3 region has the DNA TGTGCCAGCAGCCCGAGTGGGCAGGGGGGCCCGGCTTTCTTT. It is translated as CASSPSGQGGPAFF.

This clonotype was detected ten times or more. This sequence joins TRBV4-1 and TRBJ2-5; tentatively, D is TRBD2 (7 bases). The CDR3 runs to 17 residues. Trimming stripped 4 bases from V and 0 bases from J, with 18 bases between. The V gene's germline CDR1 is MGHRA and CDR2 YSYEKL. The CDR3 sequence: CASSLPSEGGYQETQYF. CDR3 in DNA: TGCGCCAGCAGCCTACCGAGTGAGGGGGGGTACCAAGAGACCCAGTACTTC.

This clonotype came up many times. The chain recombines TRBV20-1 with TRBJ1-5; TRBD1 matches at 10 bases. CDR1 and CDR2 (germline): DFQATT, SNEGSKA (reference sequence). Losses at the gene ends were 7 bases for V and 7 bases for J; bases not matched to a gene: 13. The length of the CDR3 is 15 residues. The CDR3 bases are TGCAGTGTTACGGGAGGTCGGGACAGGGGACAGCCCCAGCATTTT. Encoded protein: CSVTGGRDRGQPQHF.

This clonotype was counted only a few times. The rearrangement joins TRBV5-1 to TRBJ1-2; no clear D. Germline assignment: CDR1 SGHRS and CDR2 YFSETQ. There are 14 residues in the CDR3. Trimming took off 9 bases at V and 3 bases at J, with 18 bases between the two ends. The CDR3 coding sequence is TGCGCCAACAGTCGAAGGAGGTCCGACTATGGCTACACCTTC. Translation gives CANSRRRSDYGYTF. Full variable domain (rest looked up from reference TRBV5-1 and TRBJ1-2): KAGVTQTPRYLIKTRGQQVTLSCSPISGHRSVSWYQQTPGQGLQFLFEYFSETQRNKGNFPGRFSGRQFSNSRSEMNVSTLELGDSALYLCANSRRRSDYGYTFGSGTRLTVV.

This clonotype was counted ten times or more. CDR3 sequence reads: CASSLGRGFNSPLHF. The CDR3, as DNA: TGTGCCAGCAGCTTGGGTCGGGGTTTTAATTCACCCCTCCACTTT. The chain employs TRBV5-6 and TRBJ1-6; no clear D gene. Trimming cost V 0 bases and J 6 bases, with 10 bases left between them. The CDR3 runs 15 residues. Germline V gives CDR1 SGHDT, CDR2 YYEEEE.

The rearrangement uses TRBV5-1 and TRBJ2-3; TRBD2 aligns across 8 bases. Germline loops: CDR1 SGHRS, CDR2 YFSETQ. The CDR3 loop spans 16 amino acids. J gave up 5 bases and V 1 base, and 9 bases lay outside the gene matches. The CDR3 reads CASSLRAGGPEDTQYF. The CDR3 DNA follows: TGCGCCAGCAGCTTGCGGGCGGGGGGCCCGGAAGATACGCAGTATTTT.

This clonotype showed up many times. The V and J genes are TRBV20-1 and TRBJ2-5; 7 nucleotides line up with TRBD2. J was trimmed by 5 bases and V by 6 bases; bases with no gene match: 12. The germline V gene encodes CDR1 DFQATT and CDR2 SNEGSKA (reference sequence). CDR3 length: 14 amino acids. The DNA for the CDR3 is TGCAGTGCCCTTAGGGCGGGAGTATGGGAGACCCAGTACTTC. This gives the protein CSALRAGVWETQYF.

This clonotype showed up just a few times. This chain connects TRBV19 to TRBJ2-2; no clear D. This CDR3 spans 15 amino acids. The germline V gene has CDR1 LNHDA and CDR2 SQIVND (reference sequence). V was clipped by 1 base and J by 1 base, with 7 bases between them. CDR3 loop: CASSIAQLNTGELFF. In nucleotides, the CDR3 is TGTGCCAGTAGTATAGCACAGCTGAACACCGGGGAGCTGTTTTTT.

The J gene is TRBJ2-1, the V gene TRBV4-2; 11 bases match TRBD2. V was pared by 0 bases and J by 3 bases, with 10 bases of the junction left unmatched. The CDR3 spans 19 residues. Looked up from germline, CDR1 is LGHNA and CDR2 is YNFKEQ. The chain's CDR3 is CASSQDLVLGTSGYNEQFF. CDR3 nucleotide sequence: TGTGCCAGCAGCCAAGATCTAGTTCTGGGGACTAGCGGCTACAATGAGCAGTTCTTC.

The rearrangement uses TRBV9 and TRBJ2-3; D might be TRBD2 (6 bases). This CDR3 has 16 amino acids. V shed 4 bases and J shed 3 bases, with 18 bases lying between them. Germline CDR1 reads SGDLS; CDR2 reads YYNGEE. The DNA of the CDR3 is TGTGCCAGCAGCTTCCTCGGGGGAATTGGGACAGATACGCAGTATTTT. It translates to CASSFLGGIGTDTQYF. The entire variable domain, with the rest obtained from reference TRBV9 and TRBJ2-3, is as follows: DSGVTQTPKHLITATGQRVTLRCSPRSGDLSVYWYQQSLDQGLQFLIQYYNGEERAKGNILERFSAQQFPDLHSELNLSSLELGDSALYFCASSFLGGIGTDTQYFGPGTRLTVL.

The chain carries TRBV2 and TRBJ1-1; the D gene is possibly TRBD1 (6 bases). Trimming removed 8 bases at V and 3 bases at J, with 13 bases between. There are 13 residues in the CDR3. Germline-derived CDR1 and CDR2 are SNHLY and FYNNEI. The chain's CDR3 is CASSFKGDTEAFF. CDR3 coding DNA: TGTGCCAGCTCGTTTAAGGGGGACACTGAAGCTTTCTTT.

This clonotype was picked up many times. The V call is TRBV10-3, the J call TRBJ1-5; D not certain. The CDR3 is 15 residues long. Per the germline V gene, CDR1 is ENHRY and CDR2 is SYGVKD. The V end was cut by 0 bases, the J end by 1 base, with 7 bases between. As DNA, the CDR3 is TGTGCCATCAGTGAGTCCGGGTTGAGCAATCAGCCCCAGCATTTT. This translates into CAISESGLSNQPQHF.

The CDR3 region has the DNA TGTGCCAGCAGTCCGACAGGGGACCCTTCCTACGAGCAGTACTTC. It encodes CASSPTGDPSYEQYF. The chain recombines TRBV27 with TRBJ2-7, with TRBD1 matching over 8 bases. With V trimmed by 5 bases and J by 1 base, 7 bases remained unmatched. This CDR3 has 15 amino acids. Germline CDR1 is MNHEY and CDR2 is SMNVEV (reference sequence).

This chain joins TRBV27 and TRBJ1-6; the match to TRBD1 covers 8 bases. Germline CDR1 MNHEY, CDR2 SMNVEV (reference sequence). This CDR3 contains 15 residues. J was trimmed by 7 bases and V by 5 bases; bases with no gene match: 7. DNA of the CDR3: TGTGCCAGCAGTCCCCTCGACAGGGGAAATTCACCCCTCCACTTT. It encodes CASSPLDRGNSPLHF.

Ten or more counts support this clonotype. The CDR3 DNA reads TGTGCCAGCAGCCAAGATCTCCCGCCTAGCGGGGGGTACAATGAGCAGTTCTTC. This encodes CASSQDLPPSGGYNEQFF. V and J are TRBV4-2 and TRBJ2-1; TRBD2 matches 11 bases. Germline V gene sequence: CDR1 LGHNA, CDR2 YNFKEQ. V was pared by 0 bases and J by 4 bases, with 8 bases of the junction left unmatched. This CDR3 is built from 18 residues.

The chain recombines TRBV5-1 with TRBJ2-2; 9 bases align to TRBD1. The CDR3 totals 16 residues. Germline loops: CDR1 SGHRS, CDR2 YFSETQ. V trimming: 3 bases; J trimming: 0 bases; junction bases outside the gene matches: 3. CDR3 region: CASSWDRAANTGELFF. CDR3 in DNA: TGCGCCAGCAGCTGGGACAGGGCCGCGAACACCGGGGAGCTGTTTTTT.

The chain is built from TRBV6-2 or TRBV6-3 and TRBJ2-7; D unresolved. This CDR3 has 12 amino acids. Germline V gene data show CDR1 as MNHEY and CDR2 as SVGEGT. V was pared by 2 bases and J by 0 bases, with 2 bases between. CDR3 coding DNA: TGTGCCAGCAGTTACGACTCCTACGAGCAGTACTTC. Translated: CASSYDSYEQYF.

Comments on this clonotype: A much larger clone differs by one base, so this may be a read error. The gene calls are TRBV5-1 and TRBJ2-1; 9 bases map to TRBD2. The germline V gene encodes CDR1 SGHRS and CDR2 YFSETQ. The CDR3 has 18 amino acids. The CDR3 region has the DNA TGCACCAGCAGCTTGTTGTCGGCGGGAGGGCCCCTATACAATGAGCAGTTCTTC. This translates into CTSSLLSAGGPLYNEQFF.